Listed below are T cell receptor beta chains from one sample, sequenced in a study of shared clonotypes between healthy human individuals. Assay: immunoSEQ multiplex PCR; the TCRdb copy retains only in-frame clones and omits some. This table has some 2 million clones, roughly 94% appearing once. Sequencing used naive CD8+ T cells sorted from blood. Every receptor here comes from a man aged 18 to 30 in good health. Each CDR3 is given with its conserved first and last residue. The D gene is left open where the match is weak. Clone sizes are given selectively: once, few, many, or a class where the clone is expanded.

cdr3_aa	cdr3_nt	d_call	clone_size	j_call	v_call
CASSPNRESYEQYF	TGTGCCAGCAGTCCAAACAGGGAGTCCTACGAGCAGTACTTC	.	.	TRBJ2-7	TRBV27
CASSQGAGFTGELFF	TGCGCCAGCAGCCAAGGAGCGGGGTTCACCGGGGAGCTGTTTTTT	TRBD2	.	TRBJ2-2	TRBV4-1
CAWSLIAGGPYDEQFF	TGTGCCTGGAGTCTAATAGCGGGAGGGCCCTACGATGAGCAGTTCTTC	TRBD2	.	TRBJ2-1	TRBV30
CASSPSGTTGYTF	TGTGCCAGCAGCCCATCCGGGACAACCGGCTACACCTTC	.	.	TRBJ1-2	TRBV27
CASREGTGRGNTEAFF	TGTGCCAGCAGGGAAGGGACAGGGCGGGGAAACACTGAAGCTTTCTTT	TRBD1	.	TRBJ1-1	TRBV25-1
CASSFFGGQSSYNEQFF	TGTGCCAGCAGTTTCTTCGGGGGGCAGAGCTCCTACAATGAGCAGTTCTTC	.	.	TRBJ2-1	TRBV27
CASSWGPDTQYF	TGTGCCAGCAGTTGGGGCCCCGATACGCAGTATTTT	.	.	TRBJ2-3	TRBV6-5
CASSLDVVGGSPNTEAFF	TGCGCCAGCAGCTTGGATGTCGTGGGGGGATCCCCGAACACTGAAGCTTTCTTT	.	.	TRBJ1-1	TRBV5-1
CASSFERGGLQETQYF	TGTGCCAGCAGTTTTGAGAGGGGGGGCCTCCAAGAGACCCAGTACTTC	.	.	TRBJ2-5	TRBV28
CSVEDLGQWCEKLFF	TGCAGCGTTGAAGATTTGGGACAGTGGTGTGAAAAACTGTTTTTT	TRBD1	.	TRBJ1-4	TRBV29-1
CASSVGGYTEAFF	TGTGCCAGCAGCGTCGGGGGCTACACTGAAGCTTTCTTT	.	.	TRBJ1-1	TRBV9
CASREGQRGEKLFF	TGTGCCAGCAGAGAGGGACAGCGAGGTGAAAAACTGTTTTTT	TRBD1	few	TRBJ1-4	TRBV2
CASSFDRTPSTDTQYF	TGTGCCAGCAGCTTCGACAGGACACCTAGCACAGATACGCAGTATTTT	.	.	TRBJ2-3	TRBV12-1
CASSLGDFLPGSTGELFF	TGTGCCAGCAGCTTAGGGGACTTCCTCCCCGGTAGCACCGGGGAGCTGTTTTTT	.	.	TRBJ2-2	TRBV7-6
CASSVPGANEQYF	TGCGCCAGCAGTGTTCCGGGGGCGAACGAGCAGTACTTC	.	.	TRBJ2-7	TRBV10-1
CASSEARTGEGGYTF	TGTGCCAGCAGTGAAGCGCGGACAGGGGAGGGCGGCTACACCTTC	TRBD1	.	TRBJ1-2	TRBV6-1
CASRSEGGDSYEQYF	TGTGCCAGCAGATCAGAAGGGGGGGACAGCTACGAGCAGTACTTC	.	.	TRBJ2-7	TRBV27
CASSQDKGTGRDNEQFF	TGCGCCAGCAGCCAAGATAAAGGGACAGGGCGCGACAATGAGCAGTTCTTC	TRBD1	.	TRBJ2-1	TRBV4-1
CASSEGDWANYGYTF	TGCGCCAGCAGTGAAGGGGACTGGGCTAACTATGGCTACACCTTC	.	once	TRBJ1-2	TRBV10-2
CASRQSSYNSPLHF	TGTGCCAGCCGACAGAGCTCCTATAATTCACCCCTCCACTTT	.	.	TRBJ1-6	TRBV28
CASSPGDTNYGYTF	TGTGCCAGCAGCCCCGGGGACACAAACTATGGCTACACCTTC	.	.	TRBJ1-2	TRBV9
CASSSGTGDLTF	TGTGCCAGCAGCTCCGGGACAGGTGACTTGACCTTC	TRBD1	.	TRBJ1-2	TRBV9
CAWSVGQGQTSTDTQYF	TGTGCCTGGAGTGTGGGACAGGGGCAAACTAGCACAGATACGCAGTATTTT	TRBD1	.	TRBJ2-3	TRBV30
CASSGLRFGQNIQYF	TGTGCCAGCAGTGGACTCAGGTTCGGTCAAAACATTCAGTACTTC	.	.	TRBJ2-4	TRBV28
CASSSLGVQNNNEQFF	TGTGCCAGCAGCTCGCTAGGCGTACAAAATAACAATGAGCAGTTCTTC	.	.	TRBJ2-1	TRBV13
CASSSYLAGTKGYEQYF	TGTGCCAGCAGTTCGTATCTCGCCGGGACCAAAGGCTACGAGCAGTACTTC	.	.	TRBJ2-7	TRBV28
CASSITAGSGELFF	TGTGCCAGTAGTATTACCGCTGGGTCGGGGGAGCTGTTTTTT	.	.	TRBJ2-2	TRBV19
CASSLVQGANEQFF	TGTGCCAGCAGCTTAGTGCAGGGGGCGAATGAGCAGTTCTTC	TRBD1	.	TRBJ2-1	TRBV7-6
CACWGPNSPLHF	TGTGCCTGTTGGGGGCCCAATTCACCCCTCCACTTT	.	.	TRBJ1-6	TRBV6-4